The T cell receptor (beta chain) described here comes from a study of post-analysis software for immune sequencing data. Sequencing libraries made from TCR beta cDNA carried unique molecular identifiers. MiXCR, applied by TCRdb to the PCR reads, yields one record per CDR3 protein. In the table there are over 300,000 distinct CDR3 sequences, about a third of which are singletons. Overall study results and limits: In patients, TRBV5-6, TRBV5-1 and TRBV20-1 belonged to roughly five TRBV segments found more frequently than in controls.

Note on this clonotype: Antigen: not known.

Trimming took 0 bases from V and 5 from J; bases not matched to a gene: 13. The CDR3 is 17 amino acids. In germline, CDR1 is SGHRS, CDR2 YFSETQ. J is TRBJ1-2 and V is TRBV5-1; 7 nucleotides align to TRBD1. The sequenced sample consisted of blood. The receptor was derived from a girl under 18 with multiple sclerosis. The CDR3 reads CASSLGSGGSERYGYTF. CDR3 coding DNA: TGCGCCAGCAGCTTGGGGTCAGGGGGTTCCGAGCGTTATGGCTACACCTTC.